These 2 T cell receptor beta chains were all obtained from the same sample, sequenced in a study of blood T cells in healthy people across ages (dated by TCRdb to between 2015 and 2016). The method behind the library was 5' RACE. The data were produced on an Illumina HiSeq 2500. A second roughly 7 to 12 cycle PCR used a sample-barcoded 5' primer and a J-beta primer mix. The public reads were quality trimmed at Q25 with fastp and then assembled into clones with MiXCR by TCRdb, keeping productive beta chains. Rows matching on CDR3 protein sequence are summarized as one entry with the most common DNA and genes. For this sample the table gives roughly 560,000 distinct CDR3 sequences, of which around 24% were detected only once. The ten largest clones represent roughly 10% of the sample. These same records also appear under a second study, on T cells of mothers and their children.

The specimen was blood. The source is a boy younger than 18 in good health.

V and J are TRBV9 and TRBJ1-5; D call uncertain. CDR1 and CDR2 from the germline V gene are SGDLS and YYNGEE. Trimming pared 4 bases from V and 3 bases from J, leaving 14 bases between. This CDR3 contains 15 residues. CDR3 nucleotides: TGTGCCAGCAGCCCTTTGGGCGGTCTCAATCAGCCCCAGCATTTT. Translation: CASSPLGGLNQPQHF. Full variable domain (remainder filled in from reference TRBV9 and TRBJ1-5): DSGVTQTPKHLITATGQRVTLRCSPRSGDLSVYWYQQSLDQGLQFLIQYYNGEERAKGNILERFSAQQFPDLHSELNLSSLELGDSALYFCASSPLGGLNQPQHFGDGTRLSIL.

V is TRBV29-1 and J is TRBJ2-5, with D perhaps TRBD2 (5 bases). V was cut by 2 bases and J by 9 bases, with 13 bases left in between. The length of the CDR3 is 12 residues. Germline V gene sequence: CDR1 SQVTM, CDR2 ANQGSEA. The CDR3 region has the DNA TGCAGCGTTGAACTGAGCCCCGGGGCCCAGTACTTC. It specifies CSVELSPGAQYF.